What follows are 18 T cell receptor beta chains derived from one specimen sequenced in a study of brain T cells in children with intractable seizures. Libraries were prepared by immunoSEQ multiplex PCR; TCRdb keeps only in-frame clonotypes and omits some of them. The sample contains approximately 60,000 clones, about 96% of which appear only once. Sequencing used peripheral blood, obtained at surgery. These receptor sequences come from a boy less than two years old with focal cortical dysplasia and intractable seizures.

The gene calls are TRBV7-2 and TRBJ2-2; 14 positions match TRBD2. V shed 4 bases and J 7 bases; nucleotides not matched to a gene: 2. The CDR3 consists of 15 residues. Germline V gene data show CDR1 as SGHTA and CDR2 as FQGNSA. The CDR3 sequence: CASSSGLAGVGELFF. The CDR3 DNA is TGTGCCAGCAGCTCGGGACTAGCGGGAGTCGGGGAGCTGTTTTTT.

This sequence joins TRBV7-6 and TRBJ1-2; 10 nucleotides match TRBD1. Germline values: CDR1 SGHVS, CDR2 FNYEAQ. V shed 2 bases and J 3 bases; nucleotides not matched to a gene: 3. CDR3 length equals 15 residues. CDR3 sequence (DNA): TGTGCCAGCAGCTTAACAGGGACAGGGGACTATGGCTACACCTTC. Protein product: CASSLTGTGDYGYTF.

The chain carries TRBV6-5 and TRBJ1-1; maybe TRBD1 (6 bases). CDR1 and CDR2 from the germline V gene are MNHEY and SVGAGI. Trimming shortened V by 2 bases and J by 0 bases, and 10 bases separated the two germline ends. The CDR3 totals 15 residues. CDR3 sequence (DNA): TGTGCCAGCAGTTACGGGGGCACGATGAACACTGAAGCTTTCTTT. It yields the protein CASSYGGTMNTEAFF.

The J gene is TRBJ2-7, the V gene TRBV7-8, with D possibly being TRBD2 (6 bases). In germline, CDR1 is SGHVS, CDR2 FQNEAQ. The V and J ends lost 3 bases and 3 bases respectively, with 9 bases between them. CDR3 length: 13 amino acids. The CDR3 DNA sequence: TGTGCCAGCAGCTTTGCGGGGTTCTACGAGCAGTACTTC. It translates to CASSFAGFYEQYF.

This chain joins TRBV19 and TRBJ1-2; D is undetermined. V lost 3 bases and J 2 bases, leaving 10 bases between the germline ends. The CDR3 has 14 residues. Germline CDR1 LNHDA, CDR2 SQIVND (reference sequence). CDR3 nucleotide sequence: TGTGCCAGTAGTATCCCTCGCGGGAACTATGGCTACACCTTC. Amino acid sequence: CASSIPRGNYGYTF. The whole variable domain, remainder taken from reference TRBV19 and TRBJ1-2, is DGGITQSPKYLFRKEGQNVTLSCEQNLNHDAMYWYRQDPGQGLRLIYYSQIVNDFQKGDIAEGYSVSREKKESFPLTVTSAQKNPTAFYLCASSIPRGNYGYTFGSGTRLTVV.

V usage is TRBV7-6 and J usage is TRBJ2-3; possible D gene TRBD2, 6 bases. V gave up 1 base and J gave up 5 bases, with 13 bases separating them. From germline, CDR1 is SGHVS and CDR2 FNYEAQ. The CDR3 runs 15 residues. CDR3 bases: TGTGCCAGCAGCTTAGGGGGGAGGCCGGGAGATACGCAGTATTTT. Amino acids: CASSLGGRPGDTQYF.

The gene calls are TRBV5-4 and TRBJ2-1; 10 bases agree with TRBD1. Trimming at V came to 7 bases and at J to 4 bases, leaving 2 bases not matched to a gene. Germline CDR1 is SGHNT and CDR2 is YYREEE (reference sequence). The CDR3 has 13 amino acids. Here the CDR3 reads CASGQGGYNEQFF. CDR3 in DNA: TGTGCCAGCGGACAGGGGGGGTACAATGAGCAGTTCTTC.

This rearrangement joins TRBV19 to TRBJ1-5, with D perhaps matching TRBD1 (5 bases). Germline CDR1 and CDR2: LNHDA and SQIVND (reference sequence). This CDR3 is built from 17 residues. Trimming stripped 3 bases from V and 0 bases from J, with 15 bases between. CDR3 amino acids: CASSIWGRFYSNQPQHF. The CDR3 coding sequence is TGTGCCAGTAGTATTTGGGGCCGTTTCTATAGCAATCAGCCCCAGCATTTT.

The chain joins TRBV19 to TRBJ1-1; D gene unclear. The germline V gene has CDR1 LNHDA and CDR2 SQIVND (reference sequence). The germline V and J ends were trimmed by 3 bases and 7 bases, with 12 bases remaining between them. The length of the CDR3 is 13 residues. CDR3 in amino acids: CASSIFLDGEAFF. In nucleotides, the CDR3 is TGTGCCAGTAGTATTTTTTTGGACGGTGAAGCTTTCTTT.

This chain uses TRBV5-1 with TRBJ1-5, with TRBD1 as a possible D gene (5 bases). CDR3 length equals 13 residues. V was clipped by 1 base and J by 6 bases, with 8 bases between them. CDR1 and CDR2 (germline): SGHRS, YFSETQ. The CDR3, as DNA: TGCGCCAGCAGCTTGTCGGGGGTTCAGCCCCAGCATTTT. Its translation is CASSLSGVQPQHF.

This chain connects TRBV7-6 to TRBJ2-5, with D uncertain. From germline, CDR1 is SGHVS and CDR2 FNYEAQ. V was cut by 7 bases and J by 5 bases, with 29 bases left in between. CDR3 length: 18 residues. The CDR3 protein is CASTQPLEKLEASETQYF. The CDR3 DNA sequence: TGTGCCAGCACCCAACCGTTGGAGAAGCTAGAGGCTTCGGAGACCCAGTACTTC.

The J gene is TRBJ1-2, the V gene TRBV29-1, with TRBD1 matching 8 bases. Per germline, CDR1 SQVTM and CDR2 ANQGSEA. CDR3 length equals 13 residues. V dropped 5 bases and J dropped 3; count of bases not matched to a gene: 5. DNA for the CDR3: TGCAGCGTTTCCGACAGGGGAGACTATGGCTACACCTTC. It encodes CSVSDRGDYGYTF.

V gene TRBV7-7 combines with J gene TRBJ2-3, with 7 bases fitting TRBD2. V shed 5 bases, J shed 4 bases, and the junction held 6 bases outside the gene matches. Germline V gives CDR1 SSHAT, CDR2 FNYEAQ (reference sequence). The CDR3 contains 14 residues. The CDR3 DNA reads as TGTGCCAGCAGCCCCCTGGGGGGGGCAGATACGCAGTATTTT. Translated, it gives CASSPLGGADTQYF.

This CDR3 reads CASSYTDYEQYF. CDR3 coding DNA: TGTGCCAGCTCTTACACAGACTACGAGCAGTACTTC. The chain recombines TRBV18 with TRBJ2-7; D is uncertain. From germline, CDR1 is KGHSH and CDR2 LQKENI. Trimming stripped 6 bases from V and 3 bases from J, with 9 bases between. This CDR3 comprises 12 residues.

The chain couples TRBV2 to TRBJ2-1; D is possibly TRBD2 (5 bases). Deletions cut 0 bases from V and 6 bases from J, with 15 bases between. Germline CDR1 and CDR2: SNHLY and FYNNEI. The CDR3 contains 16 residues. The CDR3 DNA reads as TGTGCCAGCAGTGAAGCGAATTTTGGACTTAGCAATGAGCAGTTCTTC. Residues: CASSEANFGLSNEQFF.

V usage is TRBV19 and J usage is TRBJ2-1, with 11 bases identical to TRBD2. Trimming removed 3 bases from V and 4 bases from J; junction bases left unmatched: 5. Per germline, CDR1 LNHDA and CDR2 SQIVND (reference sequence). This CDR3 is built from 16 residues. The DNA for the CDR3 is TGTGCCAGTAGTATTGGGGCTAGCGGGAGGTACAATGAGCAGTTCTTC. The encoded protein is CASSIGASGRYNEQFF.

The CDR3 DNA reads TGCGCCAGCAGCCAAGAATTGGCGGGACTAGCGGGAGGCTTTGACACCGGGGAGCTGTTTTTT. Residues: CASSQELAGLAGGFDTGELFF. The chain has TRBV4-1 and TRBJ2-2; 15 bases agree with TRBD2. The CDR3 contains 21 residues. J lost 3 bases, V lost 0 bases, and 11 bases had no gene match. Germline assignment: CDR1 MGHRA and CDR2 YSYEKL.

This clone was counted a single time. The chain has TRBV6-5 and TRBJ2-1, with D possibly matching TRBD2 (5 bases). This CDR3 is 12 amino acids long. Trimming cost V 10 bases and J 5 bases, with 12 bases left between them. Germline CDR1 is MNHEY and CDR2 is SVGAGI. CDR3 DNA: TGTGCCACCCGAGGGTTAGACAATGAGCAGTTCTTC. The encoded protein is CATRGLDNEQFF.